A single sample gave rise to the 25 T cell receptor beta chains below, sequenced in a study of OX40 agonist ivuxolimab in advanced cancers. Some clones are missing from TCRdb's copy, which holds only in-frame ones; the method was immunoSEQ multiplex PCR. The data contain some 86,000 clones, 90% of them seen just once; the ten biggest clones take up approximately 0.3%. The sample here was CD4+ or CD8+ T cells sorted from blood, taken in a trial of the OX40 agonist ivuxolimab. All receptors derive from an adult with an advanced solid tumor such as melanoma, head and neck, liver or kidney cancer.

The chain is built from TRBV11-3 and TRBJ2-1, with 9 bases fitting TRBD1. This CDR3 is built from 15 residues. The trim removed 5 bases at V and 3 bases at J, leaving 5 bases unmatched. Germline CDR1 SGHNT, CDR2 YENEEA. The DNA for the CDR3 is TGTGCCAGCAGCGTCGGACAGGGGTACTACAATGAGCAGTTCTTC. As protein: CASSVGQGYYNEQFF.

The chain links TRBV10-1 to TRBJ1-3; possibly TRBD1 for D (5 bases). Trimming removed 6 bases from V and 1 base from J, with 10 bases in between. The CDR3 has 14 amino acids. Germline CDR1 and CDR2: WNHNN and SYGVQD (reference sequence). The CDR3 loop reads CASRDQGSGNTIYF. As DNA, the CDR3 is TGCGCCAGCAGAGATCAGGGATCTGGAAACACCATATATTTT.

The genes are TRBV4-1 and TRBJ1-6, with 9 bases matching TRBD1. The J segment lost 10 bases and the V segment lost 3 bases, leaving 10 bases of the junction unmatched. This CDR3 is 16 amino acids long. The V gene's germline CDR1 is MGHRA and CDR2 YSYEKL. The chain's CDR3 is CASSQPGGQGRSPLHF. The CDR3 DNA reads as TGCGCCAGCAGCCAGCCGGGGGGACAGGGAAGGTCACCCCTCCACTTT.

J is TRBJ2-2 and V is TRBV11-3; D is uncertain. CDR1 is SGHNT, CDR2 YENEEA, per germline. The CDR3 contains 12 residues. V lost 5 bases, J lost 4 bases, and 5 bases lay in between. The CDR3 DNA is TGTGCCAGCAGCCCAGCCACCGGGGAGCTGTTTTTT. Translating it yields CASSPATGELFF.

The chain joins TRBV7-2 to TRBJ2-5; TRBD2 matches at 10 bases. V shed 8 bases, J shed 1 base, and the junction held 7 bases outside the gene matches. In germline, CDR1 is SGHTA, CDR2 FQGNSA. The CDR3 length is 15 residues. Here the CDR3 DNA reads TGTGCCAGCTCCCGAACTAGCGGGGTCCAAGAGACCCAGTACTTC. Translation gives CASSRTSGVQETQYF.

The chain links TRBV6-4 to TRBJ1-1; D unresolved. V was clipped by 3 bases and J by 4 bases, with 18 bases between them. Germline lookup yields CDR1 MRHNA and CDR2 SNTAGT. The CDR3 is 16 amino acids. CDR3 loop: CASSEIGPIWTTEAFF. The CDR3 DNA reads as TGTGCCAGCAGTGAAATAGGACCCATCTGGACCACTGAAGCTTTCTTT.

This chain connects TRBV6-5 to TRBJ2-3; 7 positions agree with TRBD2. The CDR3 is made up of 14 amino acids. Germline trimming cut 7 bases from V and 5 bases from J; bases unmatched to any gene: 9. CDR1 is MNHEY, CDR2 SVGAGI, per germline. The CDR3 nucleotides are TGTGCCAGCACCACGGGGGGTTTTAGAGATACGCAGTATTTT. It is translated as CASTTGGFRDTQYF.

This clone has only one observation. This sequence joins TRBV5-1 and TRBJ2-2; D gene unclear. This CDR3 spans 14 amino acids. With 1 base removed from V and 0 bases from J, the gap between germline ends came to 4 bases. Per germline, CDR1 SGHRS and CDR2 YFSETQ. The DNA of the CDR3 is TGCGCCAGCAGCTTGCGCTCGAACACCGGGGAGCTGTTTTTT. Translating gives CASSLRSNTGELFF.

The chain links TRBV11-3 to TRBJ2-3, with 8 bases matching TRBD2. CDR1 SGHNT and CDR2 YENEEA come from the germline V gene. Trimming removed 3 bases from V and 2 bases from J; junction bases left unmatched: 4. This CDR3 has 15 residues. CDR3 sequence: CASSFSGDPTDTQYF. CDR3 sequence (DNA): TGTGCCAGCAGCTTTAGCGGGGACCCCACAGATACGCAGTATTTT. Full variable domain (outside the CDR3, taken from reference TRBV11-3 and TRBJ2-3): EAGVVQSPRYKIIEKKQPVAFWCNPISGHNTLYWYLQNLGQGPELLIRYENEEAVDDSQLPKDRFSAERLKGVDSTLKIQPAELGDSAVYLCASSFSGDPTDTQYFGPGTRLTVL.

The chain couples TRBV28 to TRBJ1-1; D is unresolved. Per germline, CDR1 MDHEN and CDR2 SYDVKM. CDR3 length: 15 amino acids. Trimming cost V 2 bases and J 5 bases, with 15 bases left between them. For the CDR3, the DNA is TGTGCCAGCAGTTTAACTGACCCTAGAGGGACTGAAGCTTTCTTT. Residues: CASSLTDPRGTEAFF. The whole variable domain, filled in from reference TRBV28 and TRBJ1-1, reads DVKVTQSSRYLVKRTGEKVFLECVQDMDHENMFWYRQDPGLGLRLIYFSYDVKMKEKGDIPEGYSVSREKKERFSLILESASTNQTSMYLCASSLTDPRGTEAFFGQGTRLTVV.

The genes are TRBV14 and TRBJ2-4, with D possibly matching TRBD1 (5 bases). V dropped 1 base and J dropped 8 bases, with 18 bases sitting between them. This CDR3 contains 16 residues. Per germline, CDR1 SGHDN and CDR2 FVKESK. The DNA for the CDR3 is TGTGCCAGCAGCCAAGTGATTCGAGGCAGGGCGCACATTCAGTACTTC. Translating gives CASSQVIRGRAHIQYF.

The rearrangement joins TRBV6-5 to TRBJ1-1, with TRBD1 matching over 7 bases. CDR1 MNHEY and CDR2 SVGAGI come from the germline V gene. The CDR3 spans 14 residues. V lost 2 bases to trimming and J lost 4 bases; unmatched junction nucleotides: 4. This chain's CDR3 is CASSYGQGGTEAFF. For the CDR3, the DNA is TGTGCCAGCAGTTACGGGCAGGGGGGCACTGAAGCTTTCTTT.

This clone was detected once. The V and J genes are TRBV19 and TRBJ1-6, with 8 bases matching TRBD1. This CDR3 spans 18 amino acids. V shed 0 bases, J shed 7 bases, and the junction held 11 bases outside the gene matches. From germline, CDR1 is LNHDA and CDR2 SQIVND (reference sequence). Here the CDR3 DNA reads TGTGCCAGTAGTATAGACGGCCCTGGGACAGGTGGCAATTCACCCCTCCACTTT. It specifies CASSIDGPGTGGNSPLHF.

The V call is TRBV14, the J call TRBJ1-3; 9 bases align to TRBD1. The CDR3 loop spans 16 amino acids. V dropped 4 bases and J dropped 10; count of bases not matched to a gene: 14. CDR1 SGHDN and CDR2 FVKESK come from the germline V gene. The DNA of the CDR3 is TGTGCCAGCAGCCGAGCCTCCGGGACAGGGTCACATACCATATATTTT. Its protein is CASSRASGTGSHTIYF.

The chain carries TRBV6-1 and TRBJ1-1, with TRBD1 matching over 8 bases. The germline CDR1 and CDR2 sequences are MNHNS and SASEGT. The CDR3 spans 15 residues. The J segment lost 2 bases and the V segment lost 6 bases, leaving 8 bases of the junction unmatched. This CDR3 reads CASRGQDRGNTEAFF. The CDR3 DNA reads TGTGCCAGCAGGGGACAGGATAGGGGTAACACTGAAGCTTTCTTT.

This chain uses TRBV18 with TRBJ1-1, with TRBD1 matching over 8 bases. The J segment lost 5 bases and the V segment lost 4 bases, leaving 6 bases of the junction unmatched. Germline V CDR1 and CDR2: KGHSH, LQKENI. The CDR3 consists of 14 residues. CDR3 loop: CASSRTGRGTEAFF. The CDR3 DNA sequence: TGTGCCAGCTCACGGACAGGGAGGGGGACTGAAGCTTTCTTT.

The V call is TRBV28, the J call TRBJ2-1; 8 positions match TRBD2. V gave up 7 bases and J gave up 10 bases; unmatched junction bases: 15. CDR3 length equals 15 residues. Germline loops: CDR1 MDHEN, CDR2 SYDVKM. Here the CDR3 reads CASIRPGTSSMEQFF. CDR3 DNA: TGTGCCAGCATTAGACCCGGGACTAGTTCAATGGAGCAGTTCTTC. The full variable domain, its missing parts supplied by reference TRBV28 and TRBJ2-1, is DVKVTQSSRYLVKRTGEKVFLECVQDMDHENMFWYRQDPGLGLRLIYFSYDVKMKEKGDIPEGYSVSREKKERFSLILESASTNQTSMYLCASIRPGTSSMEQFFGPGTRLTVL.

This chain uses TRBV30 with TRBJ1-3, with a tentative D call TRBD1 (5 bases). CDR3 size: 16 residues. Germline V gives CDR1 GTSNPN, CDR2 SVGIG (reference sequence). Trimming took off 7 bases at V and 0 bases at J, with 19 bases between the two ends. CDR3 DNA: TGTGCCTCTGCCCCGCAAGGGACTGACTCTGGAAACACCATATATTTT. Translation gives CASAPQGTDSGNTIYF.

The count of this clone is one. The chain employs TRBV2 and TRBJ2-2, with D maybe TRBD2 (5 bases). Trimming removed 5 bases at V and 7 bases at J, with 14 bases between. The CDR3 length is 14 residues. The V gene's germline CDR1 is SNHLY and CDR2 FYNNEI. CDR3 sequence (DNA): TGTGCCAGCAGTCCGCAACTAGTTAGCGGGGAGCTGTTTTTT. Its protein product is CASSPQLVSGELFF.

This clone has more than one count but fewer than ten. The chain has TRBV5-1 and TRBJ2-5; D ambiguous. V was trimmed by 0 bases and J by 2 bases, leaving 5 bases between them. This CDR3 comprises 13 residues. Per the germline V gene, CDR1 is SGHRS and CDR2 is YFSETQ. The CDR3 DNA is TGCGCCAGCAGCTTGGAACAGCAAGAGACCCAGTACTTC. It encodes CASSLEQQETQYF.

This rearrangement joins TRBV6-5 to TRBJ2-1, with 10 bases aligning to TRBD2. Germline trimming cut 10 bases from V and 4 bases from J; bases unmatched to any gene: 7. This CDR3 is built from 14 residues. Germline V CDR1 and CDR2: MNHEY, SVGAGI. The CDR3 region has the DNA TGTGCCACTTACCTAGCGGGGGATTACAATGAGCAGTTCTTC. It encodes CATYLAGDYNEQFF.

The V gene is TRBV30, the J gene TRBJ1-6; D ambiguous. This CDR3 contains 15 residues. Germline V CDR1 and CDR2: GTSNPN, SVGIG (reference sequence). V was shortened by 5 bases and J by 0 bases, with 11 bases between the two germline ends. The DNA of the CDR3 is TGTGCCTGGCCCCGGGGTTCCTCCTATAATTCACCCCTCCACTTT. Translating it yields CAWPRGSSYNSPLHF.

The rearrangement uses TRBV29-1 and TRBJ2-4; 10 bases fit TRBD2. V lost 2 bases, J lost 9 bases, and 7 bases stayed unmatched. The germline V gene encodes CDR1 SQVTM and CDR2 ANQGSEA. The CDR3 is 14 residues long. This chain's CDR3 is CSVELLAGKGIQYF. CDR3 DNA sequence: TGCAGCGTTGAATTACTAGCGGGGAAGGGCATTCAGTACTTC.

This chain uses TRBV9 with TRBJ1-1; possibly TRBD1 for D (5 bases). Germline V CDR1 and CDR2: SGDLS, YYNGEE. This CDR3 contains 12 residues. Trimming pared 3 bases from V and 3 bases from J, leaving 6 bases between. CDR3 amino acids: CASSGGDTEAFF. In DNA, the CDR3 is TGTGCCAGCAGCGGGGGGGACACTGAAGCTTTCTTT.

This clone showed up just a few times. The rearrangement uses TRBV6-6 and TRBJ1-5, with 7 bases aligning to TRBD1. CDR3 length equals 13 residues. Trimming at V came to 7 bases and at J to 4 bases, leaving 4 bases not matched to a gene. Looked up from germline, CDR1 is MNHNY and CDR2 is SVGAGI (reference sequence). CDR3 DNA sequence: TGTGCCAGCACCCGGGACAGTAATCAGCCCCAGCATTTT. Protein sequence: CASTRDSNQPQHF.